This entry lists 32 T cell receptor beta chains sequenced from one sample in a study of shared clonotypes between healthy human individuals. Some clones are missing from TCRdb's copy, which holds only in-frame ones; the method was immunoSEQ multiplex PCR. Found here are millions of clones, approximately 94% of them singletons; the top ten hold over 0.12%. The sequenced sample consisted of naive CD4+ T cells sorted from blood. Subset defined: CD45RA+ positively selected. These receptors came from a man between 18 and 29 years old in good health.

The chain joins TRBV6-4 to TRBJ2-1, with 7 bases fitting TRBD2. This CDR3 spans 16 amino acids. Trimming removed 2 bases from V and 7 bases from J; junction bases left unmatched: 11. CDR1 and CDR2 from the germline V gene are MRHNA and SNTAGT. The CDR3 sequence: CASSDPGGRGVNEQFF. For the CDR3, the DNA is TGTGCCAGCAGTGACCCTGGCGGGAGAGGAGTAAATGAGCAGTTCTTC.

The chain employs TRBV7-8 and TRBJ1-5, with unresolved D. From germline, CDR1 is SGHVS and CDR2 FQNEAQ. Trimming pared 3 bases from V and 0 bases from J, leaving 6 bases between. The CDR3 sequence is 14 residues long. This CDR3 reads CASSFSSSNQPQHF. The CDR3, as DNA: TGTGCCAGCAGCTTTAGCAGTAGCAATCAGCCCCAGCATTTT.

The rearrangement links TRBV9 to TRBJ2-6, with 10 bases lining up with TRBD1. The CDR3 contains 18 residues. The V and J ends lost 4 bases and 7 bases, in that order; junction bases with no gene match: 14. The V gene's germline CDR1 is SGDLS and CDR2 YYNGEE. CDR3: CASSRTPGTGVIANVLTF. As DNA, the CDR3 is TGTGCCAGCAGCCGTACCCCCGGGACAGGGGTAATCGCCAACGTCCTGACTTTC.

J is TRBJ1-2 and V is TRBV2; 8 nucleotides agree with TRBD1. This CDR3 region has 14 residues. Germline CDR1 reads SNHLY; CDR2 reads FYNNEI. V shed 5 bases, J shed 5 bases, and the junction held 7 bases outside the gene matches. The CDR3 loop is CASSPTTGDYGYTF. CDR3 coding DNA: TGTGCCAGCAGTCCCACGACAGGGGATTATGGCTACACCTTC.

V usage is TRBV23-1 and J usage is TRBJ1-1, with D possibly being TRBD1 (5 bases). TRBV23-1 is labeled an ORF, and its function is uncertain. Trimming shortened V by 7 bases and J by 0 bases, and 15 bases separated the two germline ends. The CDR3 length is 15 residues. CDR3 bases: TGCGCCAGCATATCAGCCGGGGCCCTGAACACTGAAGCTTTCTTT. Protein sequence: CASISAGALNTEAFF.

This sequence joins TRBV28 and TRBJ2-5; TRBD1 agrees at 7 bases. V was pared by 5 bases and J by 4 bases, with 13 bases of the junction left unmatched. Germline CDR1 MDHEN, CDR2 SYDVKM. The CDR3 is 16 amino acids. The CDR3 here is CASSPWDSLSLETQYF. CDR3 bases: TGTGCCAGCAGTCCGTGGGACAGTTTATCTCTAGAGACCCAGTACTTC.

This chain uses TRBV7-2 with TRBJ2-3; the D gene is possibly TRBD2 (6 bases). Trimming took off 6 bases at V and 2 bases at J, with 9 bases between the two ends. The CDR3 is 13 residues long. Germline V CDR1 and CDR2: SGHTA, FQGNSA. This chain's CDR3 is CASRGGVTDTQYF. In DNA form, the CDR3 reads TGTGCCAGCAGGGGCGGGGTCACAGATACGCAGTATTTT.

Only a few counts were recorded for this clone. The V gene is TRBV20-1, the J gene TRBJ2-4; no clear D gene. V lost 1 base and J 8 bases, leaving 6 bases between the germline ends. The CDR3 totals 11 residues. The V gene's germline CDR1 is DFQATT and CDR2 SNEGSKA (reference sequence). The CDR3 loop reads CSARGMHIQYF. The CDR3 region has the DNA TGCAGTGCTAGAGGGATGCACATTCAGTACTTC.

This clone was detected once. V is TRBV10-3 and J is TRBJ2-2; D not certain. This CDR3 has 13 amino acids. CDR1 is ENHRY and CDR2 is SYGVKD in the germline V gene. Trimming removed 5 bases from V and 0 bases from J, with 4 bases in between. CDR3 sequence: CAISYANTGELFF. The CDR3 region has the DNA TGTGCCATCAGTTACGCGAACACCGGGGAGCTGTTTTTT.

Comment on this clone: The identical CDR3 is also encoded by other nucleotide sequences in the sample. This chain joins TRBV7-2 and TRBJ2-5; D unresolved. Germline CDR1 reads SGHTA; CDR2 reads FQGNSA. The CDR3 has 14 amino acids. Trimming took 2 bases from V and 2 from J, leaving 9 bases between them. The DNA for the CDR3 is TGTGCCAGCAGCTTACGTGGAACTCAAGAGACCCAGTACTTC. It is translated as CASSLRGTQETQYF.

The V gene is TRBV6-5, the J gene TRBJ1-1; the D gene is possibly TRBD1 (6 bases). Trimming stripped 5 bases from V and 4 bases from J, with 14 bases between. CDR3 length: 14 amino acids. Per the germline V gene, CDR1 is MNHEY and CDR2 is SVGAGI. The DNA for the CDR3 is TGTGCCAGCAGTAAAGCCCAGGGGACCACTGAAGCTTTCTTT. This codes for CASSKAQGTTEAFF.

This chain uses TRBV7-8 with TRBJ2-3, with 9 bases lining up with TRBD1. CDR3 length: 16 residues. CDR1 and CDR2 from the germline V gene are SGHVS and FQNEAQ. The trim removed 5 bases at V and 1 base at J, leaving 7 bases unmatched. The DNA of the CDR3 is TGTGCCAGCAGCCCGCGGACAGGGGAAGGCACAGATACGCAGTATTTT. Translating gives CASSPRTGEGTDTQYF.

This clone was seen a handful of times. The rearrangement uses TRBV9 and TRBJ1-1; D gene ambiguous. This CDR3 has 13 residues. CDR1 and CDR2 from the germline V gene are SGDLS and YYNGEE. V shed 3 bases and J shed 0 bases, with 6 bases lying between them. As DNA, the CDR3 is TGTGCCAGCAGCGGTACACTGAACACTGAAGCTTTCTTT. The encoded protein is CASSGTLNTEAFF. Filled out from reference TRBV9 and TRBJ1-1, the complete variable domain reads DSGVTQTPKHLITATGQRVTLRCSPRSGDLSVYWYQQSLDQGLQFLIQYYNGEERAKGNILERFSAQQFPDLHSELNLSSLELGDSALYFCASSGTLNTEAFFGQGTRLTVV.

V usage is TRBV29-1 and J usage is TRBJ1-2; possibly TRBD1 for D (6 bases). V shed 6 bases and J shed 1 base, with 12 bases lying between them. The germline V gene encodes CDR1 SQVTM and CDR2 ANQGSEA. The CDR3 loop spans 13 amino acids. The CDR3 protein is CSVTGGGNYGYTF. The CDR3 DNA follows: TGCAGCGTGACAGGTGGTGGTAACTATGGCTACACCTTC.

The V call is TRBV15, the J call TRBJ2-3, with a weak D call TRBD2 (5 bases). Germline CDR1 reads LNHNV; CDR2 reads YYDKDF (reference sequence). The V end was cut by 3 bases, the J end by 0 bases, with 10 bases between. The CDR3 runs 15 residues. DNA of the CDR3: TGTGCCACCAGCAGCGGGGTAACTAGCACAGATACGCAGTATTTT. Its translation is CATSSGVTSTDTQYF.

CDR3: CASSLADRVPGLVTDTQYF. DNA for the CDR3: TGCGCCAGCAGCTTGGCCGATAGGGTACCGGGACTAGTCACAGATACGCAGTATTTT. This chain uses TRBV5-1 with TRBJ2-3; TRBD2 agrees at 8 bases. The CDR3 spans 19 residues. From germline, CDR1 is SGHRS and CDR2 YFSETQ. The trim removed 0 bases at V and 2 bases at J, leaving 14 bases unmatched.

The CDR3 spells CASSLPGTENSPLHF. The CDR3 region has the DNA TGCGCCAGCAGCTTGCCCGGGACAGAGAATTCACCCCTCCACTTT. The V gene is TRBV5-1, the J gene TRBJ1-6; 7 bases map to TRBD1. Germline-derived CDR1 and CDR2 are SGHRS and YFSETQ. The CDR3 sequence is 15 residues long. Trimming removed 1 base from V and 7 bases from J; junction bases left unmatched: 5. Full variable domain (outside the CDR3, taken from reference TRBV5-1 and TRBJ1-6): KAGVTQTPRYLIKTRGQQVTLSCSPISGHRSVSWYQQTPGQGLQFLFEYFSETQRNKGNFPGRFSGRQFSNSRSEMNVSTLELGDSALYLCASSLPGTENSPLHFGNGTRLTVT.

The gene calls are TRBV4-1 and TRBJ2-5; D may be TRBD1 or TRBD2 (5 bases each). CDR1 is MGHRA, CDR2 YSYEKL, per germline. V was shortened by 0 bases and J by 5 bases, with 13 bases between the two germline ends. This CDR3 is 15 amino acids long. DNA for the CDR3: TGCGCCAGCAGCCAAGATCAGGGACCCCCTGAGACCCAGTACTTC. This sequence encodes CASSQDQGPPETQYF.

The gene calls are TRBV19 and TRBJ2-7, with unresolved D. The CDR3 is 17 residues long. In germline, CDR1 is LNHDA, CDR2 SQIVND (reference sequence). V was pared by 3 bases and J by 0 bases, with 18 bases between. The CDR3 loop is CASSIDPDSVSSYEQYF. The CDR3 DNA is TGTGCCAGTAGTATCGACCCTGACTCAGTGAGCTCCTACGAGCAGTACTTC.

The CDR3 DNA sequence: TGTGCCAGCAGCTTCGGGGACAGGGGAATGTCAAGCAATCAGCCCCAGCATTTT. It encodes CASSFGDRGMSSNQPQHF. The rearrangement joins TRBV7-9 to TRBJ1-5; 10 bases match TRBD1. The CDR3 has 18 residues. The germline gives CDR1 SEHNR, CDR2 FQNEAQ (reference sequence). Trimming at V came to 3 bases and at J to 1 base, leaving 9 bases not matched to a gene.

Here the CDR3 reads CASFTDGANTEAFF. The CDR3 region has the DNA TGTGCTAGCTTTACCGACGGGGCTAACACTGAAGCTTTCTTT. This sequence joins TRBV2 and TRBJ1-1; D possibly corresponds to TRBD1 (5 bases). This CDR3 comprises 14 residues. Germline CDR1 and CDR2: SNHLY and FYNNEI.

The rearrangement uses TRBV13 and TRBJ2-7; 8 bases match TRBD1. CDR1 and CDR2 from the germline V gene are PRHDT and FYEKMQ (reference sequence). Trimming at V came to 1 base and at J to 4 bases, leaving 6 bases not matched to a gene. The CDR3 spans 15 residues. The CDR3 bases are TGTGCCAGCAGCTTAGTCCGGACAGGGCGATACGAGCAGTACTTC. It specifies CASSLVRTGRYEQYF.

In regard to this clone: Other DNA variants within this sample encode the same CDR3. The rearrangement links TRBV6-5 to TRBJ1-1; the D gene is possibly TRBD1 (6 bases). Germline V CDR1 and CDR2: MNHEY, SVGAGI. This CDR3 is 13 amino acids long. V was cut by 0 bases and J by 4 bases, with 6 bases left in between. The CDR3 protein is CASSYSRGTEAFF. CDR3 nucleotide sequence: TGTGCCAGCAGTTACTCCAGGGGCACTGAAGCTTTCTTT.

The chain carries TRBV5-4 and TRBJ1-2, with a possible D match to TRBD1 (5 bases). The CDR3 sequence is 15 residues long. Germline assignment: CDR1 SGHNT and CDR2 YYREEE (reference sequence). Trimming removed 6 bases from V and 4 bases from J, with 19 bases in between. The CDR3 bases are TGTGCCAGCACCATGGCCCCGGACACGGCCTATGGCTACACCTTC. Translating it yields CASTMAPDTAYGYTF.

The V gene is TRBV20-1, the J gene TRBJ1-1; D remains ambiguous. This CDR3 has 11 amino acids. Germline V gene sequence: CDR1 DFQATT, CDR2 SNEGSKA (reference sequence). V shed 4 bases and J shed 6 bases, with 9 bases lying between them. CDR3: CSAKTGPEAFF. The CDR3 DNA reads TGCAGTGCTAAAACGGGCCCTGAAGCTTTCTTT.

This clone is a singleton in its sample. The J gene is TRBJ1-1, the V gene TRBV30; D unresolved. Germline V lookup: CDR1 GTSNPN, CDR2 SVGIG (reference sequence). V lost 4 bases and J 4 bases, leaving 19 bases between the germline ends. The CDR3 length is 15 residues. As DNA, the CDR3 is TGTGCCTGGACCGCCCCCCAGTGGGGAAGCACTGAAGCTTTCTTT. It specifies CAWTAPQWGSTEAFF.

The chain's CDR3 is CASWGATDNSPLHF. The CDR3, as DNA: TGTGCCAGCTGGGGGGCCACTGATAATTCACCCCTCCACTTT. V usage is TRBV6-1 and J usage is TRBJ1-6; D is possibly TRBD1 (6 bases). Per germline, CDR1 MNHNS and CDR2 SASEGT. The CDR3 extends over 14 amino acids. V lost 8 bases, J lost 5 bases, and 13 bases lay in between.

The chain combines TRBV6-5 with TRBJ1-1, with TRBD1 as a possible D gene (5 bases). The V gene's germline CDR1 is MNHEY and CDR2 SVGAGI. The V end was cut by 5 bases, the J end by 6 bases, with 13 bases between. There are 13 residues in the CDR3. CDR3 loop: CASSTRGGSEAFF. The CDR3 DNA follows: TGTGCCAGCAGTACTAGGGGCGGATCTGAAGCTTTCTTT.

Only a few counts were recorded for this clone. The chain uses TRBV28 and TRBJ2-7; 7 nucleotides line up with TRBD2. With 1 base clipped from V and 7 bases from J, the junction kept 10 bases outside the gene matches. Germline CDR1 and CDR2: MDHEN and SYDVKM. This CDR3 region has 15 residues. This chain's CDR3 is CASSLSRRGVLEQYF. The CDR3 DNA is TGTGCCAGCAGTTTATCGCGCCGGGGGGTTTTAGAGCAGTACTTC.

The table lists this clone with a count of one. The chain is built from TRBV6-1 and TRBJ1-5, with D uncertain. Trimming removed 6 bases at V and 1 base at J, with 13 bases between. The CDR3 consists of 15 residues. Germline V gene lookup returns CDR1 MNHNS and CDR2 SASEGT. The CDR3: CASRIVRASNQPQHF. DNA of the CDR3: TGTGCCAGCAGAATAGTAAGGGCGAGCAATCAGCCCCAGCATTTT.

The chain has TRBV4-3 and TRBJ2-7; 9 nucleotides agree with TRBD2. Germline-derived CDR1 and CDR2 are LGHNA and YSLEER. The CDR3 totals 16 residues. With 0 bases clipped from V and 2 bases from J, the junction kept 5 bases outside the gene matches. The CDR3 region has the DNA TGCGCCAGCAGCCAAGATCGGCAGCGGGAGGCCTACGAGCAGTACTTC. Translating it yields CASSQDRQREAYEQYF.

V gene TRBV27 combines with J gene TRBJ2-7; 10 bases align to TRBD1. Germline loops: CDR1 MNHEY, CDR2 SMNVEV (reference sequence). The CDR3 is made up of 17 amino acids. V shed 5 bases and J 0 bases; nucleotides not matched to a gene: 10. CDR3 sequence: CASSLTRGDRGSYEQYF. As DNA, the CDR3 is TGTGCCAGCAGTCTCACTAGGGGGGACAGGGGCTCCTACGAGCAGTACTTC.